The clone carrying this T cell receptor beta chain was seen only a few times. The data belong to a study of cytomegalovirus exposure and HLA in healthy donors. The CDR3 is made up of 17 amino acids. Trimming removed 8 bases at V and 10 bases at J, with 33 bases between. The germline V gene encodes CDR1 MDHEN and CDR2 SYDVKM. Both 60 Vbeta primers and 13 Jbeta primers went into the PCR. Only in-frame clones appear in the TCRdb table, and some are missing; sequencing was by immunoSEQ multiplex PCR. The table shows approximately 85,000 clones, with about four fifths occurring only once. This receptor was identified in a man aged 25-40 years in good health and CMV-seronegative. Sequencing used PBMCs. The chain carries TRBV28 and TRBJ2-7; possible D gene TRBD2, 5 bases. Here the CDR3 DNA reads TGTGCCAGCGAAGAGTTTGGGAGTAGAGGCGGCGTCGACACACAGTACTTC. Its translation is CASEEFGSRGGVDTQYF.